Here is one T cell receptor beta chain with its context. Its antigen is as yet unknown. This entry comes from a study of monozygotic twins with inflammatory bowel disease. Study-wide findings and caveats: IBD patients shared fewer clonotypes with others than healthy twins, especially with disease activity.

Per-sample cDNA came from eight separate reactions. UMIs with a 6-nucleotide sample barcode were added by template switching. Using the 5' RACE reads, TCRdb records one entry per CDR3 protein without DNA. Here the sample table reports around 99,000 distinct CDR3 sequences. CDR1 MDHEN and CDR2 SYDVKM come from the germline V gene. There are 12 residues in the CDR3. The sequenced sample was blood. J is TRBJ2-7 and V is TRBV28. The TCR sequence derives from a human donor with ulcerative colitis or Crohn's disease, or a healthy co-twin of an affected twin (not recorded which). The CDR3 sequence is CASSTPDYEQYF.